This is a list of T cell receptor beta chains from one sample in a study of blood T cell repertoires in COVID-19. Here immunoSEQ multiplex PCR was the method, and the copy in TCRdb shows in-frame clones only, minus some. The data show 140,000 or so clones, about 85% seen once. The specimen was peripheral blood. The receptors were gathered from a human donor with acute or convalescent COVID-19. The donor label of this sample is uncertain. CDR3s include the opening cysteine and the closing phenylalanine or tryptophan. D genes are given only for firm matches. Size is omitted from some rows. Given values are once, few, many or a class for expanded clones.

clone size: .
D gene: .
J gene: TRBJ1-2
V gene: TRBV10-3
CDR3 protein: CAISAGQVANYGYTF
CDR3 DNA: TGTGCCATCAGTGCAGGACAAGTCGCTAACTATGGCTACACCTTC

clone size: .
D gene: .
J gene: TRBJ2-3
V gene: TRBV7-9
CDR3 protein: CASSSWTSTDTQYF
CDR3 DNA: TGTGCCAGCAGCTCGTGGACTAGCACAGATACGCAGTATTTT

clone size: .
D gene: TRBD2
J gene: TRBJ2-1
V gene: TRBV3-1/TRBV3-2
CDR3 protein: CASTQARGSSYNEQFF
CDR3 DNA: TGTGCCAGCACCCAGGCGCGGGGGAGCTCCTACAATGAGCAGTTCTTC

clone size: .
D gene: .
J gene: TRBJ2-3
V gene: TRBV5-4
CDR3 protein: CASSRKDRPGGDTQYF
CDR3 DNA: TGTGCCAGCAGCCGTAAGGACAGGCCGGGAGGGGATACGCAGTATTTT

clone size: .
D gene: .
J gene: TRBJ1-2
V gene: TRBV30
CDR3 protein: CAWSPGGYTF
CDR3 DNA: TGTGCCTGGAGTCCAGGCGGCTACACCTTC

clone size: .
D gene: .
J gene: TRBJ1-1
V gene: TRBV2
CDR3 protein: CASSGVRVNTEAFF
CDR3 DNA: TGTGCCAGCAGTGGAGTACGAGTGAACACTGAAGCTTTCTTT

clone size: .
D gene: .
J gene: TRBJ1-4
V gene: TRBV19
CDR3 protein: CASSPRNRATTNEKLFF
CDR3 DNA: TGTGCCAGTAGTCCCCGAAACAGGGCAACAACTAATGAAAAACTGTTTTTT

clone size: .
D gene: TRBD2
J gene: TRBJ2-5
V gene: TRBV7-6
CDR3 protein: CASSPLAGLQETQYF
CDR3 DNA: TGTGCCAGCAGCCCATTAGCGGGCCTCCAAGAGACCCAGTACTTC

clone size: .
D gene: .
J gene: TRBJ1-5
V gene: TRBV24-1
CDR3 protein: CATSAGGNQPQHF
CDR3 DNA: TGTGCCACCAGTGCCGGGGGCAATCAGCCCCAGCATTTT

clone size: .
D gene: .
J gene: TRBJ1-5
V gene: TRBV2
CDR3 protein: CASSEGTYSNQPQHF
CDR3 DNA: TGTGCCAGCAGTGAGGGGACTTATAGCAATCAGCCCCAGCATTTT

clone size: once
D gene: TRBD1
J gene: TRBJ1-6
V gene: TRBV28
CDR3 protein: CASSSGTENSPLHF
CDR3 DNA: TGTGCCAGCAGTTCCGGGACAGAGAATTCACCCCTCCACTTT

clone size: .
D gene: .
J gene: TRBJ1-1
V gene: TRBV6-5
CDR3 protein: CTSSYSLGATEAFF
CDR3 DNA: TGTACCAGCAGTTACTCGTTGGGGGCAACTGAAGCTTTCTTT

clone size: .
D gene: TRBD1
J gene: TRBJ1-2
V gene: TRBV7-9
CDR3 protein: CASQGANYGYTF
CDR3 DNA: TGTGCCAGCCAGGGGGCTAACTATGGCTACACCTTC

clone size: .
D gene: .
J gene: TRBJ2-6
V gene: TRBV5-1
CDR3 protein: CASSFETGANVLTF
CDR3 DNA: TGCGCCAGCAGCTTTGAGACTGGGGCCAACGTCCTGACTTTC

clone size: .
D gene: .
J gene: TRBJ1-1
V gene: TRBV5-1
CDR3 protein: CASSLGGGGTEAFF
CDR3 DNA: TGCGCCAGCAGCTTGGGTGGGGGAGGCACTGAAGCTTTCTTT

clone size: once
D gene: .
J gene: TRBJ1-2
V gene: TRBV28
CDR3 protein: CASSSSGIEGYTF
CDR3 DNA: TGTGCCAGCAGCTCCTCGGGGATTGAGGGCTACACCTTC

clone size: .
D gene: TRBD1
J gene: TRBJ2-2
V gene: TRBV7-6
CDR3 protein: CASSPRQGTNTGELFF
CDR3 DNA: TGTGCCAGCAGTCCCAGACAGGGAACGAACACCGGGGAGCTGTTTTTT